Listed below are T cell receptor beta chains from one sample, sequenced in a study of T cell repertoires in cytomegalovirus infection. TCRdb reanalysed the reads using MiXCR and keeps one entry per CDR3 protein. The table lists about 330,000 distinct CDR3 sequences, around a third of them singletons, with about 13% in the top ten. Their antigen targets remain unknown. The specimen was cultured PBMCs, collected from culture after CMV antigen stimulation. The receptors were sampled from a human donor in good health (CMV status not recorded). Some clones in this sample may be carry-over from other donors' samples. Each CDR3 is given with its conserved first and last residue. The D gene is left open where the match is weak. A clone size is listed for some rows: how often the clone was seen (once, few, many), or a class if it is expanded.

clone_size d_call j_call v_call cdr3_aa cdr3_nt
few - TRBJ1-2 TRBV20-1 CSAKGGGYGYTF TGCAGTGCTAAGGGGGGGGGCTATGGCTACACCTTC
- - TRBJ1-4 TRBV2 CASRSRQTNEKLFF TGTGCCAGCAGGTCGCGACAGACTAATGAAAAACTGTTTTTT
few - TRBJ2-5 TRBV12-3/TRBV12-4 CASTLGGLETQYF TGTGCCAGTACCCTCGGGGGGCTTGAGACCCAGTACTTC
- TRBD1 TRBJ2-7 TRBV19 CASSITTGNHEQYF TGTGCCAGTAGTATCACGACAGGGAACCACGAGCAGTACTTC
- - TRBJ2-1 TRBV27 CASSSPLPQGYNEQFF TGTGCCAGCAGTTCCCCACTCCCACAAGGTTACAATGAGCAGTTCTTC
few TRBD2 TRBJ2-3 TRBV15 CATSDPSGSFTDTQYF TGTGCCACCAGCGACCCTAGCGGGAGCTTCACAGATACGCAGTATTTT
many - TRBJ2-5 TRBV7-9 CASSLFGGTETQYF TGTGCCAGCAGCTTATTTGGCGGGACGGAGACCCAGTACTTC
- - TRBJ1-2 TRBV25-1 CASSGRGFGYGYTF TGTGCCAGCAGTGGTAGGGGGTTCGGGTATGGCTACACCTTC
few TRBD2 TRBJ2-1 TRBV7-9 CASSHGLAWNEQFF TGTGCCAGCAGCCACGGACTAGCGTGGAATGAGCAGTTCTTC
many TRBD1 TRBJ1-6 TRBV12-3/TRBV12-4 CASSTQGAVSPLHF TGTGCCAGCAGCACACAGGGGGCTGTTTCACCCCTCCACTTT
few TRBD1 TRBJ2-3 TRBV23-1 CASSQETGVPEKTQYF TGCGCCAGCAGTCAAGAGACAGGGGTCCCTGAGAAGACGCAGTATTTT
- - TRBJ1-4 TRBV4-3 CASSQDRARTNEKLFF TGCGCCAGCAGCCAAGATCGAGCGCGAACTAATGAAAAACTGTTTTTT
- - TRBJ1-1 TRBV11-2 CASTKAQASRAEAFF TGTGCCAGCACCAAAGCCCAGGCTTCGAGGGCTGAAGCTTTCTTT
- - TRBJ2-1 TRBV11-2 CASSFADNYNEQFF TGTGCCAGCAGCTTCGCGGACAACTACAATGAGCAGTTCTTC
few TRBD2 TRBJ2-5 TRBV7-2 CASSLAATSIETQYF TGTGCCAGCAGCTTAGCGGCGACTAGCATAGAGACCCAGTACTTC
- - TRBJ1-6 TRBV4-1 CASSHIGGSTYNSPLHF TGCGCCAGCAGCCATATTGGGGGGTCGACCTATAATTCACCCCTCCACTTT
many - TRBJ1-2 TRBV7-2 CASSLDGLGRDYGYTF TGTGCCAGCAGCTTGGACGGACTGGGTCGTGACTATGGCTACACCTTC
- - TRBJ2-5 TRBV7-6 CASSLGDGPRTQYF TGTGCCAGCAGCTTGGGGGATGGACCAAGGACCCAGTACTTC
few TRBD2 TRBJ2-5 TRBV20-1 CSARGLAGEWETQYF TGCAGTGCTAGAGGACTAGCGGGGGAATGGGAGACCCAGTACTTC
- TRBD1 TRBJ1-4 TRBV6-6 CASSLRRDRAREKLFF TGTGCCAGCAGTCTTCGACGGGACAGGGCTCGTGAAAAACTGTTTTTT
- TRBD1 TRBJ2-2 TRBV19 CASSIDAGGNTGELFF TGTGCCAGTAGTATAGACGCAGGGGGGAACACCGGGGAGCTGTTTTTT
- - TRBJ2-7 TRBV11-2 CASSLGYHSYEQYF TGTGCCAGCAGCTTAGGTTATCACTCCTACGAGCAGTACTTC
- - TRBJ2-1 TRBV19 CASSIQGINEQFF TGTGCCAGTAGTATACAGGGGATAAATGAGCAGTTCTTC
- - TRBJ2-1 TRBV20-1 CSATQSGIYNEQFF TGCAGTGCTACACAAAGCGGAATTTACAATGAGCAGTTCTTC
- TRBD2 TRBJ2-1 TRBV4-1 CASSHTGTNDRDEQFF TGCGCCAGCAGCCACACCGGGACTAACGACCGCGATGAGCAGTTCTTC
- - TRBJ2-2 TRBV6-2/TRBV6-3 CASSLTRGTGELFF TGTGCCAGCAGTCTCACCCGAGGGACCGGGGAGCTGTTTTTT
few TRBD2 TRBJ2-1 TRBV7-2 CASSLGGRVGHNEQFF TGTGCCAGCAGCTTAGGCGGGAGGGTAGGCCACAATGAGCAGTTCTTC
- TRBD1 TRBJ2-1 TRBV20-1 CSARGLTGATGNEQFF TGCAGTGCTAGAGGTCTTACAGGGGCAACGGGTAATGAGCAGTTCTTC
- - TRBJ2-7 TRBV7-2 CASSLVADLEQYF TGTGCCAGCAGCCTGGTGGCGGACTTGGAGCAGTACTTC
- TRBD1 TRBJ1-5 TRBV20-1 CSATGTGNYAQPQHF TGCAGTGCTACCGGGACAGGGAATTACGCTCAGCCCCAGCATTTT
- - TRBJ1-6 TRBV19 CASSIADRLAADSPLHF TGTGCCAGTAGTATCGCGGATCGTTTGGCGGCGGATTCACCCCTCCACTTT
- - TRBJ2-4 TRBV6-1 CASIPRGGLAKNIQYF TGTGCCAGCATTCCTAGGGGGGGATTGGCCAAAAACATTCAGTACTTC
few - TRBJ1-5 TRBV3-1 CASSQAGGGSQPQHF TGTGCCAGCAGCCAAGCGGGGGGGGGTAGTCAGCCCCAGCATTTT
many - TRBJ1-5 TRBV7-2 CASSLQENQPQHF TGTGCCAGCAGCCTACAGGAAAATCAGCCCCAGCATTTT
few - TRBJ2-5 TRBV23-1 CATRWPWGLETQYF TGCGCCACCCGGTGGCCTTGGGGGCTAGAGACCCAGTACTTC
- - TRBJ2-1 TRBV7-3 CASSRALYNEQFF TGTGCCAGCAGTAGGGCCCTTTACAATGAGCAGTTCTTC
- - TRBJ2-1 TRBV7-2 CASSLRTLEGNEQLF TGTGCCAGCAGCTTACGGACCCTCGAGGGCAATGAGCAGTTATTC
few - TRBJ2-6 TRBV29-1 CSVEDKFDLTNRFPSGANVLTF TGCAGCGTTGAAGATAAATTCGACCTCACAAACCGCTTTCCATCTGGGGCCAACGTCCTGACTTTC
- - TRBJ2-5 TRBV19 CASSPGTSRQETQYF TGTGCCAGTAGCCCAGGGACATCTCGTCAGGAGACCCAGTACTTC
- - TRBJ1-1 TRBV19 CASSLARARNTEAFF TGTGCCAGCAGCCTGGCCAGGGCTCGGAACACTGAAGCTTTCTTT
- - TRBJ2-1 TRBV19 CASSILPGDEQFF TGTGCCAGTAGTATCCTTCCGGGGGATGAGCAGTTCTTC
many TRBD1 TRBJ1-5 TRBV6-1 CASSTDRGANQPQHF TGTGCCAGCAGTACGGACAGGGGTGCCAATCAGCCCCAGCATTTT